This entry features one TCR beta chain sequence. This record belongs to a study of blood T cell repertoires in COVID-19. This table comes from immunoSEQ multiplex PCR, and its TCRdb copy is limited to in-frame clones, with some not included. Among hundreds of thousands of clones listed, 85% to 90% were seen once. CDR3 length: 17 amino acids. The V segment lost 6 bases and the J segment 7 bases; nucleotides outside the gene matches: 15. Germline CDR1 and CDR2: LNHDA and SQIVND (reference sequence). This sequence was found in a man aged 30 to 39 who had been exposed to COVID-19. The rearrangement joins TRBV19 to TRBJ2-5; 12 bases align to TRBD2. Material for sequencing was PBMCs or T cells enriched from blood (not recorded which). CDR3 nucleotide sequence: TGTGCCAGTAGCAACCTGCCCCCTAGCGGGGGGGCCTGGACCCAGTACTTC. Translated, it gives CASSNLPPSGGAWTQYF.